Listed here is a single T cell receptor (beta chain). The ends were cut back, 4 bases at V and 0 bases at J, with 10 bases in the middle. CDR1 and CDR2 (germline): MRHNA, SNTAGT. The CDR3 contains 16 residues. This record comes from a study of blood T cell repertoires in COVID-19. For the study at large: Sample material is recorded as cDNA or gDNA derived from T cells, B-cell-depleted T cells, or PBMCs.

Sequencing was performed with immunoSEQ multiplex PCR; in TCRdb, only in-frame clones are kept and a portion is missing. The data contain approximately 340,000 clones, approximately 88% of them singletons. This TCR derives from a man between 25 and 39 years old with COVID-19, enrolled during active disease. The chain is built from TRBV6-4 and TRBJ2-6; a possible D gene is TRBD2 (6 bases). Source material: peripheral blood. CDR3 bases: TGTGCCAGCAGTGCCCAGGAGGGCTCTGGGGCCAACGTCCTGACTTTC. Residues: CASSAQEGSGANVLTF.